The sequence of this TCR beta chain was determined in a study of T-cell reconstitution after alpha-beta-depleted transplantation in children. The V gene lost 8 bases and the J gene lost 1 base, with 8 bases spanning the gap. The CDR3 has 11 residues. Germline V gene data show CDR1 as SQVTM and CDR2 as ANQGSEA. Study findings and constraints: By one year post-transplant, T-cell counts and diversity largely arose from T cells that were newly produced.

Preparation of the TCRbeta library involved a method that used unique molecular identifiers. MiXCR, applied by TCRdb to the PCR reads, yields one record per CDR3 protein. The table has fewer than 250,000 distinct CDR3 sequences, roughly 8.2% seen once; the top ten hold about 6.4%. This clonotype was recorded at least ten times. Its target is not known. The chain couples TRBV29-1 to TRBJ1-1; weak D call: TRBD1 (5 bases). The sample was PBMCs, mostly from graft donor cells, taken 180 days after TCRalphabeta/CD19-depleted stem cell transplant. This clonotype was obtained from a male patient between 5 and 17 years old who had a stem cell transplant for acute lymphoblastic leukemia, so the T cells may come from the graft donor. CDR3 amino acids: CSLGTNTEAFF. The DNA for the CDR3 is TGCAGCCTTGGGACGAACACTGAAGCTTTCTTT.